What follows are 28 T cell receptor beta chains derived from one specimen sequenced in a study of metastatic and nonmetastatic thyroid tumors. TCRdb re-analyzed the PCR reads through MiXCR. The sample lists 23,000 or so clones; approximately 20% were seen once. Ahead of thyroid surgery, no patient had received treatment of any kind. Source material: blood. The receptors were gathered from a female donor with papillary thyroid cancer or a benign thyroid nodule (not recorded which). Some clones in this sample may be carry-over from other donors' samples.

This clone was counted a few times. A clone one base away is much larger, so this may be a read error. J is TRBJ1-1 and V is TRBV7-6, with 7 bases lining up with TRBD1. The germline V gene has CDR1 SGHVS and CDR2 FNYEAQ. Trimming cost V 8 bases and J 5 bases; bases outside gene matches: 11. This CDR3 spans 14 amino acids. The CDR3 spells CASGPWTGGTEAFF. CDR3 coding DNA: TGTGCCAGCGGCCCCTGGACAGGCGGGACTGAAGCTTTCTTT.

This clone was detected many times. The chain is built from TRBV29-1 and TRBJ2-5; D gene ambiguous. The CDR3 covers 12 residues. CDR1 and CDR2 from the germline V gene are SQVTM and ANQGSEA. The V and J ends lost 7 bases and 3 bases respectively, with 12 bases between them. CDR3 loop: CSGQPSKETQYF. The CDR3 DNA reads TGCAGCGGGCAGCCGTCAAAAGAGACCCAGTACTTC.

This clone was observed many times. The rearrangement links TRBV11-2 to TRBJ2-5; no definite D call. There are 12 residues in the CDR3. In germline, CDR1 is SGHAT, CDR2 FQNNGV. V lost 0 bases and J lost 7, with 6 bases in between. CDR3 nucleotide sequence: TGTGCCAGCAGCTTAGAGGCGGCGACCCAGTACTTC. Protein sequence: CASSLEAATQYF.

In its sample, this clone was seen many times. V gene TRBV7-2 combines with J gene TRBJ2-5; D gene unclear. CDR1 SGHTA and CDR2 FQGNSA come from the germline V gene. The ends were cut back, 2 bases at V and 0 bases at J, with 7 bases in the middle. This CDR3 is built from 14 residues. DNA for the CDR3: TGTGCCAGCAGCTTACGGCAGAACCAAGAGACCCAGTACTTC. Amino acids: CASSLRQNQETQYF.

This clone came up many times. The genes are TRBV10-2 and TRBJ1-1, with no clear D. V was clipped by 3 bases and J by 7 bases, with 15 bases between them. This CDR3 has 14 amino acids. Germline CDR1 and CDR2: WSHSY and SAAADI. This CDR3 is CASSDPPPGNEAFF. CDR3 DNA sequence: TGCGCCAGCAGTGATCCTCCCCCCGGGAATGAAGCTTTCTTT.

The genes are TRBV6-1 and TRBJ2-5; 8 bases match TRBD1. The germline gives CDR1 MNHNS, CDR2 SASEGT. The CDR3 covers 14 residues. Trimming at V came to 6 bases and at J to 5 bases, leaving 8 bases not matched to a gene. CDR3: CASSFQGAYETQYF. For the CDR3, the DNA is TGTGCCAGCAGCTTCCAGGGGGCCTATGAGACCCAGTACTTC.

Ten or more counts support this clone. The J gene is TRBJ2-1, the V gene TRBV18; TRBD1 is a possible D gene (9 bases). CDR1 KGHSH and CDR2 LQKENI come from the germline V gene. V was pared by 3 bases and J by 9 bases, with 15 bases between. The CDR3 consists of 14 residues. The CDR3 here is CASSPGRDRAEQFF. The DNA for the CDR3 is TGTGCCAGCTCACCCGGGAGGGACAGGGCTGAGCAGTTCTTC.

This clone was seen many times. The chain couples TRBV29-1 to TRBJ1-5; D is perhaps TRBD1 (6 bases). The germline V gene encodes CDR1 SQVTM and CDR2 ANQGSEA. The CDR3 has 13 residues. Trimming stripped 6 bases from V and 0 bases from J, with 9 bases between. The CDR3 bases are TGCAGCGTAAAGGGGGATAGCAATCAGCCCCAGCATTTT. Its translation: CSVKGDSNQPQHF.

This clone was seen just once. The J gene is TRBJ2-5, the V gene TRBV15, with D perhaps TRBD2 (6 bases). Trimming pared 1 base from V and 6 bases from J, leaving 15 bases between. This CDR3 has 15 residues. The germline V gene has CDR1 LNHNV and CDR2 YYDKDF (reference sequence). The CDR3 DNA is TGTGCCACCAGCAGAGGGCCGGGAGAGGGAAAGACCCAGTACTTC. This translates into CATSRGPGEGKTQYF.

This clone was seen a few times. The V gene is TRBV27, the J gene TRBJ1-4, with 9 bases matching TRBD1. Germline V gene lookup returns CDR1 MNHEY and CDR2 SMNVEV (reference sequence). The CDR3 extends over 16 amino acids. The V segment lost 4 bases and the J segment 10 bases; nucleotides outside the gene matches: 13. This chain's CDR3 is CASSSATTGGRLKLFF. CDR3 nucleotide sequence: TGTGCCAGCAGTTCCGCTACGACAGGGGGGCGACTAAAACTGTTTTTT.

This clone was observed many times. The chain couples TRBV27 to TRBJ1-2; TRBD1 agrees at 8 bases. The CDR3 sequence is 18 residues long. Germline V gene data show CDR1 as MNHEY and CDR2 as SMNVEV (reference sequence). The V segment lost 4 bases and the J segment 2 bases; nucleotides outside the gene matches: 15. As DNA, the CDR3 is TGTGCCAGCAGTTCCCGAGGCGGTCCCGGGACAGGCAACTATGGCTACACCTTC. Residues: CASSSRGGPGTGNYGYTF.

This clone is medium-sized in the sample. The chain recombines TRBV3-1 with TRBJ2-2, with D possibly being TRBD1 (6 bases). This CDR3 region has 15 residues. Trimming cost V 3 bases and J 3 bases, with 11 bases left between them. Germline V gives CDR1 LGHDT, CDR2 YNNKEL (reference sequence). Here the CDR3 DNA reads TGTGCCAGCAGCCATGAAGGGGGTGACACCGGGGAGCTGTTTTTT. This sequence encodes CASSHEGGDTGELFF.

The chain joins TRBV4-1 to TRBJ2-1, with 7 bases identical to TRBD1. Germline trimming cut 5 bases from V and 1 base from J; bases unmatched to any gene: 5. The V gene's germline CDR1 is MGHRA and CDR2 YSYEKL. The CDR3 contains 15 residues. The CDR3 sequence: CASSVGDRSYNEQFF. CDR3 sequence (DNA): TGCGCCAGCAGCGTAGGGGACAGATCCTACAATGAGCAGTTCTTC.

In this sample, this clone turned up many times. The rearrangement links TRBV20-1 to TRBJ2-7; maybe TRBD1 (7 bases). Deletions cut 0 bases from V and 3 bases from J, with 15 bases between. The CDR3 totals 15 residues. CDR1 is DFQATT, CDR2 SNEGSKA, per germline (reference sequence). CDR3 nucleotide sequence: TGCAGTGCTAGAGATGCCAGGGGGGCTTACTACGAGCAGTACTTC. It is translated as CSARDARGAYYEQYF.

By frequency in the sample, this clone is medium-sized. The rearrangement joins TRBV27 to TRBJ2-7; 8 positions match TRBD2. The CDR3 runs to 16 residues. Trimming at V came to 5 bases and at J to 3 bases, leaving 12 bases not matched to a gene. Germline V gives CDR1 MNHEY, CDR2 SMNVEV (reference sequence). The CDR3 region has the DNA TGTGCCAGCAGTCAAGATACTAGCGGCAGTAACTACGAGCAGTACTTC. This gives the protein CASSQDTSGSNYEQYF.

This clone was found a few times. The rearrangement links TRBV6-1 to TRBJ1-5; 10 bases match TRBD1. This CDR3 is built from 15 residues. The J segment lost 7 bases and the V segment lost 1 base, leaving 4 bases of the junction unmatched. The germline V gene has CDR1 MNHNS and CDR2 SASEGT. CDR3 DNA sequence: TGTGCCAGCAGTGAAGGGACAGGGGGGATACAGCCCCAGCATTTT. The encoded protein is CASSEGTGGIQPQHF.

This clone has just one count. This rearrangement joins TRBV7-2 to TRBJ2-5; 7 bases line up with TRBD2. Trimming at V came to 7 bases and at J to 1 base, leaving 15 bases not matched to a gene. CDR1 SGHTA and CDR2 FQGNSA come from the germline V gene. CDR3 size: 17 residues. The CDR3 is CASTFTLAGAPQETQYF. The CDR3 DNA reads TGTGCCAGCACATTTACCTTGGCGGGAGCACCCCAAGAGACCCAGTACTTC.

This clone was recorded at least ten times. The chain links TRBV30 to TRBJ2-7, with 15 bases lining up with TRBD2. The germline CDR1 and CDR2 sequences are GTSNPN and SVGIG (reference sequence). V lost 0 bases and J lost 4; bases outside the gene matches: 7. The CDR3 contains 17 residues. CDR3 in amino acids: CAWSVRRTSGRAYEQYF. Here the CDR3 DNA reads TGTGCCTGGAGTGTACGTCGGACTAGCGGGAGGGCATACGAGCAGTACTTC.

This clone came up many times. This chain joins TRBV24-1 and TRBJ2-5; D is perhaps TRBD1 (5 bases). The ends were cut back, 3 bases at V and 5 bases at J, with 18 bases in the middle. Germline V CDR1 and CDR2: KGHDR, SFDVKD. This CDR3 contains 16 residues. This chain's CDR3 is CATSDITSGKQETQYF. CDR3 in DNA: TGTGCCACCAGTGATATCACATCAGGGAAACAGGAGACCCAGTACTTC.

This clone was seen at least ten times. The CDR3 DNA sequence: TGTGCCAGCTCAAGTAGCGTGAACACTGAAGCTTTCTTT. Translating gives CASSSSVNTEAFF. The V gene is TRBV18, the J gene TRBJ1-1, with D unresolved. The CDR3 spans 13 residues. V dropped 5 bases and J dropped 0 bases, with 7 bases sitting between them. From germline, CDR1 is KGHSH and CDR2 LQKENI.

This clone was recorded many times. The chain carries TRBV16 and TRBJ1-1; no definite D call. Deletions cut 0 bases from V and 0 bases from J, with 11 bases between. Germline V lookup: CDR1 KGHSY, CDR2 FQNENV. CDR3 length equals 16 residues. The CDR3 DNA reads as TGTGCCAGCAGCCAATCGATAAGCCAAATGAACACTGAAGCTTTCTTT. Protein: CASSQSISQMNTEAFF.

This clone occurred many times. This chain connects TRBV19 to TRBJ2-7, with TRBD2 matching over 7 bases. The CDR3 runs to 15 residues. The germline V gene encodes CDR1 LNHDA and CDR2 SQIVND (reference sequence). Trimming took 5 bases from V and 5 from J; bases not matched to a gene: 12. This CDR3 is CASSLTAGSSHEQYF. The CDR3 DNA sequence: TGTGCCAGTAGTCTCACAGCGGGGAGTTCCCACGAGCAGTACTTC. Full variable domain (remainder filled in from reference TRBV19 and TRBJ2-7): DGGITQSPKYLFRKEGQNVTLSCEQNLNHDAMYWYRQDPGQGLRLIYYSQIVNDFQKGDIAEGYSVSREKKESFPLTVTSAQKNPTAFYLCASSLTAGSSHEQYFGPGTRLTVT.

The chain has TRBV11-3 and TRBJ1-1, with TRBD1 identical over 9 bases. CDR3 length: 13 amino acids. The germline CDR1 and CDR2 sequences are SGHNT and YENEEA. V shed 7 bases and J 5 bases; nucleotides not matched to a gene: 5. Written as DNA, the CDR3 is TGTGCCAGCATTAGGACAGGGGTTACTGAAGCTTTCTTT. Amino acid sequence: CASIRTGVTEAFF.

There are a few counts of this clone. The V and J genes are TRBV27 and TRBJ1-6; D ambiguous. Germline V gene sequence: CDR1 MNHEY, CDR2 SMNVEV (reference sequence). Trimming left V 5 bases short and J 9 bases short, with 14 bases between. The CDR3 contains 14 residues. The CDR3 loop is CASSHTGEISPLHF. DNA for the CDR3: TGTGCCAGCAGTCATACTGGGGAAATTTCACCCCTCCACTTT.

With regard to this clone: The junction departs from the called germline gene at one end, perhaps through a read error. The chain carries TRBV6-1 and TRBJ1-2; D remains ambiguous. Germline V gene data show CDR1 as MNHNS and CDR2 as SASEGT. The CDR3 length is 15 residues. CDR3 amino acids: CASSEASGTNYGYTF. CDR3 nucleotides: TGTGCCAGTAGTGAAGCGTCCGGGACTAACTATGGCTACACCTTC.

This clone has a count of ten or more. This chain joins TRBV4-1 and TRBJ2-7, with D tentatively TRBD1 or TRBD2 (7 bases each). Germline V CDR1 and CDR2: MGHRA, YSYEKL. Trimming removed 1 base from V and 4 bases from J, with 17 bases in between. This CDR3 contains 16 residues. The CDR3 DNA reads TGCGCCAGCAGCCAAGGCCAGGGAGGGGGCTTATACGAGCAGTACTTC. Its translation: CASSQGQGGGLYEQYF.

This clone has ten or more counts. This sequence joins TRBV11-1 and TRBJ2-1; 7 nucleotides line up with TRBD1. The CDR3 extends over 15 amino acids. Trimming cost V 4 bases and J 5 bases; bases outside gene matches: 8. CDR1 is SGHAT and CDR2 is FQDESV in the germline V gene (reference sequence). CDR3 residues: CASSSTGTVNNEQFF. Here the CDR3 DNA reads TGTGCCAGCAGCTCGACCGGGACAGTGAACAATGAGCAGTTCTTC.

This clone showed up many times. This CDR3 is CASSPGLAGAGELFF. In DNA, the CDR3 is TGTGCCAGCAGTCCGGGACTAGCGGGAGCCGGGGAGCTGTTTTTT. The V call is TRBV12-3 or TRBV12-4, the J call TRBJ2-2, with 14 nucleotides matching TRBD2. With V trimmed by 5 bases and J by 6 bases, 2 bases remained unmatched. The CDR3 loop spans 15 amino acids.